The present T cell receptor beta chain was sequenced within a study of cytomegalovirus exposure and HLA in healthy donors. Study background: The study's early data release held about 80 million unique TCRs from HLA-typed donors.

This clone was observed a handful of times. The target antigen is unknown. 60 Vbeta and 13 Jbeta primers were used in PCR. Method: immunoSEQ multiplex PCR; TCRdb's copy keeps in-frame clones and lacks some. The table lists 170,000 or so clones, roughly 85% of them singletons, with more than 0.55% in the top ten. Whole-study findings and limits: Presence/absence results assume similar sequencing depth per donor, which may not hold. Earlier results showed most TCR beta V segments being productive about 87% or about 30% of the time.

V was clipped by 10 bases and J by 1 base; unmatched bases: 8. The CDR3 extends over 15 amino acids. CDR1 ENHRY and CDR2 SYGVKD come from the germline V gene. The TCR sequence derives from a woman aged 35 to 49 in good health and CMV-seronegative. Sequenced: PBMCs. V gene TRBV10-3 combines with J gene TRBJ2-5; 11 bases align to TRBD2. In DNA form, the CDR3 reads TGTGCCACACAAGAGCTAGCGGGGGGCCAAGAGACCCAGTACTTC. Protein product: CATQELAGGQETQYF.